The source of this TCR beta chain is a study of neoadjuvant nivolumab and ipilimumab in lung cancer. Clones were sequenced by immunoSEQ multiplex PCR, and TCRdb holds only the in-frame ones, with some missing. The table has some 25,000 clones, about 81% seen once; the top ten hold roughly 8.9%. The germline CDR1 and CDR2 sequences are SSHAT and FNYEAQ (reference sequence). This CDR3 has 15 amino acids. Comments on this clone: A junction end diverges from the germline sequence, so it may reflect a read error.

The rearrangement joins TRBV7-7 to TRBJ2-3; D perhaps matches TRBD1 (6 bases). This sequence originates from an adult with non-small cell lung cancer. The material was tumor tissue, obtained after neoadjuvant nivolumab, alone or with ipilimumab, at or shortly before surgery. This CDR3 reads CASSPDRSSTDTQYF. The CDR3, as DNA: TGTGCTAGCAGCCCTGACAGGAGTAGCACAGATACGCAGTATTTT.